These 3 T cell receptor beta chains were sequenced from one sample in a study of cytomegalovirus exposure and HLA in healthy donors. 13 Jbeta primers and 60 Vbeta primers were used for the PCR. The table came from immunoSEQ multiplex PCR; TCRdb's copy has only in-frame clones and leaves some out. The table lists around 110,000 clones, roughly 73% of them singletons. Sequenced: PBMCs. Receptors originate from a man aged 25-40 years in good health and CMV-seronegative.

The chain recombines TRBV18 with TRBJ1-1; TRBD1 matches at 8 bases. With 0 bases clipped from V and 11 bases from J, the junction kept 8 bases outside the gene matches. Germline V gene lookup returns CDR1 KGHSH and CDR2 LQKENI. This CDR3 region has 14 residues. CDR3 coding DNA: TGTGCCAGCTCACCACCGCGGGACAGGACCGGGGCTTTCTTT. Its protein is CASSPPRDRTGAFF. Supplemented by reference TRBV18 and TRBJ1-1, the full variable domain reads NAGVMQNPRHLVRRRGQEARLRCSPMKGHSHVYWYRQLPEEGLKFMVYLQKENIIDESGMPKERFSAEFPKEGPSILRIQQVVRGDSAAYFCASSPPRDRTGAFFGQGTRLTVV.

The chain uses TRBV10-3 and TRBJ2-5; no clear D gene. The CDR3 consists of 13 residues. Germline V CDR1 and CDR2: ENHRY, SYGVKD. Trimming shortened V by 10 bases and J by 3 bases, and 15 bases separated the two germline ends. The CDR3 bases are TGTGCCACCAAGTGGAAACGGGAAGAGACCCAGTACTTC. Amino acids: CATKWKREETQYF.

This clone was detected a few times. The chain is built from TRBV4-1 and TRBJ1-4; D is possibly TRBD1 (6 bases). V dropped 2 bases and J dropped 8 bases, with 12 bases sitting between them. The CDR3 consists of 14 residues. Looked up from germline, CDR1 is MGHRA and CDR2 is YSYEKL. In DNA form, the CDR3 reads TGCGCCAGCAGCCAATCAGGGGTCGGGGAAAAACTGTTTTTT. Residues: CASSQSGVGEKLFF.